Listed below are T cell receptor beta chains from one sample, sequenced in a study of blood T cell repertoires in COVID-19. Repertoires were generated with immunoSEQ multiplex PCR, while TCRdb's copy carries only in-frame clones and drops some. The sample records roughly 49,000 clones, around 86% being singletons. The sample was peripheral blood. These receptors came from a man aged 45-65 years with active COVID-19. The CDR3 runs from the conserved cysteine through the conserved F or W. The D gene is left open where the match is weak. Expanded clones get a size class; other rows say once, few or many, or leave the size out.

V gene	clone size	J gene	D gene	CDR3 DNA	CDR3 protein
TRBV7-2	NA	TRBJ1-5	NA	TGTGCCAGCAGCTTAGAGCGGGGGAATCAGCCCCAGCATTTT	CASSLERGNQPQHF
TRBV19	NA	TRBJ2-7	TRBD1	TGTGCCAGTACCCCGGGACAGGGACCCTACGAGCAGTACTTC	CASTPGQGPYEQYF
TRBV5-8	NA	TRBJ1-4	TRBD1	TGTGCCAGCAGCCCGCTAGACAGGGGGCTTGAAAAACTGTTTTTT	CASSPLDRGLEKLFF
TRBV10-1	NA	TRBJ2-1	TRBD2	TGCGCCAGCAGTGAGTCTAGGACTAGCGGGGGGTTCGATGAGCAGTTCTTC	CASSESRTSGGFDEQFF
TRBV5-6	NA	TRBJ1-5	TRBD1	TGTGCCAGCAGCTTTGGGACAGGCCATCAGCCCCAGCATTTT	CASSFGTGHQPQHF
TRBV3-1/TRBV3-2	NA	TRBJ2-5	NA	TGTGCCAGCAGCCAAGATATGGGGGCTGGATCGGAGACCCAGTACTTC	CASSQDMGAGSETQYF
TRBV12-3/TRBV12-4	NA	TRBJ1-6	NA	TGTGCCAGCAGTTTGCGTAATTCACCCCTCCACTTT	CASSLRNSPLHF
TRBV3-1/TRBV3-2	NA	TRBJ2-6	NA	TGTGCCAGCACGGTTTGGGGGCTAAGCTCTGGGGCCAACGTCCTGACTTTC	CASTVWGLSSGANVLTF
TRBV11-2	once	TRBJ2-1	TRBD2	TGTGCCAGCAGCCCTGTCCGCGGGAGCTCCTACAATGAGCAGTTCTTC	CASSPVRGSSYNEQFF
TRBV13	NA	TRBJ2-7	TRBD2	TGTGCCAGCAGCTTAGGACGGACTAGCGGGACATACGAGCAGTACTTC	CASSLGRTSGTYEQYF
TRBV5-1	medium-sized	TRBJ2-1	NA	TGCGCCAGCAGCGGCATAGAGGCCTACAATGAGCAGTTCTTC	CASSGIEAYNEQFF
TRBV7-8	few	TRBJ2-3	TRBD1	TGTGCCAGCAGCCAGGGACAGGGGAATACGCAGTATTTT	CASSQGQGNTQYF
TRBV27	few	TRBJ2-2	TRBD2	TGTGCCAGCAGTTTATGGTCTTTTGCGGGGGCGAACACCGGGGAGCTGTTTTTT	CASSLWSFAGANTGELFF
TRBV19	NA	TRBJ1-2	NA	TGTGCCAGTAGTATTGATCAGGGCCGCTATGGCTACACCTTC	CASSIDQGRYGYTF
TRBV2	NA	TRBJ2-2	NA	TGTGCCAGTCACGCGACCGGGGGTAACACCGGGGAGCTGTTTTTT	CASHATGGNTGELFF
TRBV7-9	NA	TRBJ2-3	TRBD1	TGTGCCAGTACAGGGACAGGAAGCACAGATACGCAGTATTTT	CASTGTGSTDTQYF
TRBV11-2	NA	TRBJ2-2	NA	TGTGCCAGCAGCCTGCCCCGGGACTTTAACACCGGGGAGCTGTTTTTT	CASSLPRDFNTGELFF
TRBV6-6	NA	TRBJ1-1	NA	TGTGCCAGCAGTCCACAGCCGAACACTGAAGCTTTCTTT	CASSPQPNTEAFF
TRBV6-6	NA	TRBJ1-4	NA	TGTGCCAGCAGTTCGGGGGGGTCTTCCAATGAAAAACTGTTTTTT	CASSSGGSSNEKLFF
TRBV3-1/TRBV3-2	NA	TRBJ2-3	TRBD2	TGTGCCAGCAGCCGACCGGGACTAGGCACAGATACGCAGTATTTT	CASSRPGLGTDTQYF
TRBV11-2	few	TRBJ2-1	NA	TGTGCCAGCAGCCGAGGGGGTAGGGACAATGAGCAGTTCTTC	CASSRGGRDNEQFF
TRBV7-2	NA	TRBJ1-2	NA	TGTGCCAGCAGCTTAGCGGCCCAGGGAGGTGGAGCGGGGGGCTACACCTTC	CASSLAAQGGGAGGYTF
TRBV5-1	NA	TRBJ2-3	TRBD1	TGCGCCAGCAGCTTGGCTACAGGGGCGATGTCTGATACGCAGTATTTT	CASSLATGAMSDTQYF
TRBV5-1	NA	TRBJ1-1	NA	TGCGCCAGCACTGATACCACAGCGAACACTGAAGCTTTCTTT	CASTDTTANTEAFF
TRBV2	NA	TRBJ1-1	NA	TGTGCCAGCAGTAAAGAAAGGGGTGAAGCTTTCTTT	CASSKERGEAFF
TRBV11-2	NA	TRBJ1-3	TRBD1	TGTGCCAGCAGCCCCGGGACAGACGCATCATACTCTGGAAACACCATATATTTT	CASSPGTDASYSGNTIYF
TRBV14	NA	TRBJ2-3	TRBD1	TGTGCCAGCAGCCACCCGGGACAGGGCACAGATACGCAGTATTTT	CASSHPGQGTDTQYF
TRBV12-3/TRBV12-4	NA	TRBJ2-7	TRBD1	TGTGCCAGCGGGACAGGGGCTGCCTACGAGCAGTACTTC	CASGTGAAYEQYF